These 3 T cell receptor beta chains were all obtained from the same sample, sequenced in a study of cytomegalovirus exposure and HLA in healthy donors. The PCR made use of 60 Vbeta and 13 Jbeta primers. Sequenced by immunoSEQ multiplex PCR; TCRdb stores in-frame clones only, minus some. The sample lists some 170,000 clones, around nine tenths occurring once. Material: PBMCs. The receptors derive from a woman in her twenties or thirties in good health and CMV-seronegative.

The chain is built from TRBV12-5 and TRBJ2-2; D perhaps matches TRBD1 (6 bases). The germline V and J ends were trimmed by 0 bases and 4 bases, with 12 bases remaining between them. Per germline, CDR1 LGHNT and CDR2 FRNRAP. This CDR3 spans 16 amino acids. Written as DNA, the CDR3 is TGTGCTAGTGGTTTGGTACTCGGCAGGGGCACCGGGGAGCTGTTTTTT. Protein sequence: CASGLVLGRGTGELFF.

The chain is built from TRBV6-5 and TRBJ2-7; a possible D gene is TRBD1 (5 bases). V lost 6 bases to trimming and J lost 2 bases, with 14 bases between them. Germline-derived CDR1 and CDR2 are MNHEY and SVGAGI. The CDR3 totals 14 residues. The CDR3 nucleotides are TGTGCCAGCAGAGGTATGGCAGGGCCCTACGAGCAGTACTTC. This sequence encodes CASRGMAGPYEQYF.

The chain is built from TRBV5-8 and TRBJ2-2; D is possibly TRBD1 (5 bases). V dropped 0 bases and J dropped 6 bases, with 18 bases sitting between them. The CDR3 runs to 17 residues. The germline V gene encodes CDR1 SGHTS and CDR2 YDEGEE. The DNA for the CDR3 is TGTGCCAGCAGCTTGGCCGGTTCTCAGGGTCGCTCCGGGGAGCTGTTTTTT. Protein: CASSLAGSQGRSGELFF.